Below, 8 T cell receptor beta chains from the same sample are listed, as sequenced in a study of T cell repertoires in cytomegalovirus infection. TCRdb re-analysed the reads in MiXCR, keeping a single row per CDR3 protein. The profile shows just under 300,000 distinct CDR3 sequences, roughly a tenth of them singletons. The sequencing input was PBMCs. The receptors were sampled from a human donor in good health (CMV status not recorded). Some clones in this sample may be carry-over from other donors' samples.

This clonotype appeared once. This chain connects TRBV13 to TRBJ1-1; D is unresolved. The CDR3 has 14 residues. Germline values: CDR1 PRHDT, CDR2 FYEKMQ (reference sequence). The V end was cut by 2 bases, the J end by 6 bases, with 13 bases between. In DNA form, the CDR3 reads TGTGCCAGCAGCTTATTTGGGGTGGGCGCTGAAGCTTTCTTT. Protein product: CASSLFGVGAEAFF.

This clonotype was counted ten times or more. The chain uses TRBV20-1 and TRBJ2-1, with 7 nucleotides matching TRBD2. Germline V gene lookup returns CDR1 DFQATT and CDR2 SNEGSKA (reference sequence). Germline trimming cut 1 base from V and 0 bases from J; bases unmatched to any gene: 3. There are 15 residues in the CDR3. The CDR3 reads CSARGLAASYNEQFF. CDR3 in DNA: TGCAGTGCTAGAGGGCTAGCGGCCTCCTACAATGAGCAGTTCTTC.

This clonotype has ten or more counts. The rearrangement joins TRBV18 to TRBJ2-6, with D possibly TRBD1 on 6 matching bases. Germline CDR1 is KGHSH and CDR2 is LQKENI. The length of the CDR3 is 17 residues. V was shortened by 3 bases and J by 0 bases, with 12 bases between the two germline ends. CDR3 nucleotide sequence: TGTGCCAGCTCACCGTTTACAGGGACCTCTGGGGCCAACGTCCTGACTTTC. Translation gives CASSPFTGTSGANVLTF.

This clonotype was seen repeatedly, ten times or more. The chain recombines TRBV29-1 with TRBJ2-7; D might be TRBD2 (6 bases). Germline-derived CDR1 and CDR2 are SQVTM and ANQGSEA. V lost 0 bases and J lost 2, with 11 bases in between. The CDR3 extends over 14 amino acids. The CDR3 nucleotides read TGCAGCGTTGAAGATGGGACTGACACCTACGAGCAGTACTTC. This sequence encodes CSVEDGTDTYEQYF.

The chain's CDR3 is CASSTGFEQYF. In DNA form, the CDR3 reads TGTGCCAGCAGCACAGGGTTCGAGCAGTACTTC. The V call is TRBV2, the J call TRBJ2-7; D might be TRBD1 (6 bases). Per the germline V gene, CDR1 is SNHLY and CDR2 is FYNNEI. The CDR3 has 11 residues. V lost 6 bases to trimming and J lost 6 bases, with 9 bases between them.

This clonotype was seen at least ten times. CDR3 bases: TGTGCCAGCAGTGACGGCGGGGGGGCAGATACGCAGTATTTT. Encoded protein: CASSDGGGADTQYF. The gene calls are TRBV6-4 and TRBJ2-3; 9 positions agree with TRBD2. This CDR3 region has 14 residues. Germline trimming cut 2 bases from V and 4 bases from J; bases unmatched to any gene: 1. From germline, CDR1 is MRHNA and CDR2 SNTAGT.

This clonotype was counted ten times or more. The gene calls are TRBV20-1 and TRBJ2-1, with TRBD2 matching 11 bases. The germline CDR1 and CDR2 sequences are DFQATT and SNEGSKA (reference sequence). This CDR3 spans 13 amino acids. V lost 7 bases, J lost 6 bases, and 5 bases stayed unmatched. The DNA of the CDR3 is TGCAGTGTTCTAGCGGGGGGCCGCAATGAGCAGTTCTTC. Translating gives CSVLAGGRNEQFF.

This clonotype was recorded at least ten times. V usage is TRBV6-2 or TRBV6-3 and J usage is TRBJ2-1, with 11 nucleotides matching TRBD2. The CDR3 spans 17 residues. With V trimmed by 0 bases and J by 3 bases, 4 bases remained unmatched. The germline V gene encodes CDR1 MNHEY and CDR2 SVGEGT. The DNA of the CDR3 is TGTGCCAGCAGTTACTCCGGGACTAGCGGAGTCTACAATGAGCAGTTCTTC. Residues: CASSYSGTSGVYNEQFF.